The 5 T cell receptor beta chains below were found in one sample sequenced in a study of blood T cell repertoires in COVID-19. Sequenced by immunoSEQ multiplex PCR; TCRdb stores in-frame clones only, minus some. The sample lists about 220,000 clones, about nine tenths occurring once. Input material: PBMCs or T cells enriched from blood (not recorded which). The receptor source for this set is a woman in her forties with acute COVID-19.

V is TRBV7-2 and J is TRBJ2-1; 7 bases fit TRBD2. V was clipped by 3 bases and J by 8 bases; unmatched bases: 16. CDR1 and CDR2 (germline): SGHTA, FQGNSA. This CDR3 has 17 residues. CDR3 nucleotides: TGTGCCAGCAGCTTTCCCGCTGGGGGAGGGCCTACGTATGAGCAGTTCTTC. It specifies CASSFPAGGGPTYEQFF. Based on the CDR3 plus reference TRBV7-2 and TRBJ2-1, the full variable domain is GAGVSQSPSNKVTEKGKDVELRCDPISGHTALYWYRQSLGQGLEFLIYFQGNSAPDKSGLPSDRFSAERTGGSVSTLTIQRTQQEDSAVYLCASSFPAGGGPTYEQFFGPGTRLTVL.

This chain connects TRBV18 to TRBJ2-2; TRBD2 matches at 12 bases. CDR3 length: 16 amino acids. Losses at the gene ends were 3 bases for V and 6 bases for J; bases not matched to a gene: 5. In germline, CDR1 is KGHSH, CDR2 LQKENI. The chain's CDR3 is CASSPKTSGRSGELFF. CDR3 nucleotide sequence: TGTGCCAGCTCACCGAAAACTAGCGGGAGGTCCGGGGAGCTGTTTTTT.

The chain recombines TRBV9 with TRBJ2-3; D gene uncertain. Trimming shortened V by 0 bases and J by 8 bases, and 19 bases separated the two germline ends. Germline CDR1 is SGDLS and CDR2 is YYNGEE. This CDR3 has 16 residues. As DNA, the CDR3 is TGTGCCAGCAGCGTAGAAACGAATACCTTACGAGCTACGCAGTATTTT. Translating gives CASSVETNTLRATQYF. The full variable domain, in which reference TRBV9 and TRBJ2-3 provide the parts outside the CDR3, is DSGVTQTPKHLITATGQRVTLRCSPRSGDLSVYWYQQSLDQGLQFLIQYYNGEERAKGNILERFSAQQFPDLHSELNLSSLELGDSALYFCASSVETNTLRATQYFGPGTRLTVL.

The chain is built from TRBV9 and TRBJ2-7; 10 positions agree with TRBD1. The germline V gene encodes CDR1 SGDLS and CDR2 YYNGEE. V shed 3 bases and J 5 bases; nucleotides not matched to a gene: 11. CDR3 size: 16 residues. The DNA of the CDR3 is TGTGCCAGCAGCGAGGGCATGGGACAGGGGAGAGACGAGCAGTACTTC. It encodes CASSEGMGQGRDEQYF.

J is TRBJ1-5 and V is TRBV5-8; D is ambiguous. V was cut by 0 bases and J by 4 bases, with 14 bases left in between. Germline V gene sequence: CDR1 SGHTS, CDR2 YDEGEE. The CDR3 is 16 amino acids. The CDR3 DNA sequence: TGTGCCAGCAGCTTGGGAATAAGGGAGAAAAATCAGCCCCAGCATTTT. This gives the protein CASSLGIREKNQPQHF.